These 9 T cell receptor beta chains share one sample of origin, sequenced in a study of blood T cell repertoires in COVID-19. Using immunoSEQ multiplex PCR, the repertoire was profiled, and TCRdb retains in-frame clones only, with some absent. The sample shows 200,000 or so clones, 80% to 90% of them seen only once. Sequenced material: peripheral blood. The receptors shown here come from a man aged 50-60 years with acute or convalescent COVID-19.

This chain links TRBV19 with TRBJ2-5; 7 bases agree with TRBD2. V lost 3 bases, J lost 0 bases, and 7 bases stayed unmatched. In germline, CDR1 is LNHDA, CDR2 SQIVND (reference sequence). The CDR3 consists of 16 residues. The DNA for the CDR3 is TGTGCCAGTAGTATGGGGGAGGGCTGGTACCAAGAGACCCAGTACTTC. Protein: CASSMGEGWYQETQYF.

The V call is TRBV7-3, the J call TRBJ1-1, with a weak D call TRBD1 (5 bases). The CDR3 extends over 15 amino acids. V lost 0 bases, J lost 3 bases, and 11 bases lay in between. The germline gives CDR1 SGHTA, CDR2 FQGTGA. The CDR3 protein is CASSLTLAGDTEAFF. For the CDR3, the DNA is TGTGCCAGCAGCTTAACGTTAGCGGGGGACACTGAAGCTTTCTTT.

This clone was recorded only once. The chain couples TRBV6-5 to TRBJ2-7; no reliable D call. The V gene lost 3 bases and the J gene lost 3 bases, with 9 bases spanning the gap. Germline values: CDR1 MNHEY, CDR2 SVGAGI. The CDR3 covers 13 residues. The CDR3 bases are TGTGCCAGCAGTTATGCCGCTAGCTACGAGCAGTACTTC. Amino acid sequence: CASSYAASYEQYF.

This clone was picked up one time. The CDR3 nucleotides read TGCGCCAGCAGCTCCCTAGCGGGGGTCCAAACCGGGGAGCTGTTTTTT. Translated, it gives CASSSLAGVQTGELFF. This chain links TRBV5-1 with TRBJ2-2; 10 bases line up with TRBD2. CDR3 size: 16 residues. Germline CDR1 and CDR2: SGHRS and YFSETQ. V gave up 3 bases and J gave up 5 bases; unmatched junction bases: 7.

This chain joins TRBV5-1 and TRBJ2-7, with 7 nucleotides matching TRBD1. J was trimmed by 2 bases and V by 4 bases; bases with no gene match: 15. This CDR3 is built from 17 residues. Germline-derived CDR1 and CDR2 are SGHRS and YFSETQ. CDR3 sequence: CASSPSGHRGFTYEQYF. The DNA for the CDR3 is TGCGCCAGCAGCCCTAGTGGGCACAGGGGCTTTACCTACGAGCAGTACTTC.

This chain joins TRBV5-1 and TRBJ1-4; TRBD1 matches at 7 bases. CDR1 is SGHRS, CDR2 YFSETQ, per germline. The CDR3 loop spans 16 amino acids. Trimming cost V 3 bases and J 6 bases; bases outside gene matches: 11. This chain's CDR3 is CASSSNLGQRYEKLFF. The CDR3 coding sequence is TGCGCCAGCAGCTCCAACCTGGGACAGCGCTATGAAAAACTGTTTTTT.

The chain recombines TRBV18 with TRBJ2-6, with D tentatively TRBD2 (6 bases). The CDR3 loop spans 13 amino acids. The V end was cut by 2 bases, the J end by 8 bases, with 7 bases between. Germline V gene sequence: CDR1 KGHSH, CDR2 LQKENI. CDR3 nucleotides: TGTGCCAGCTCACCAGGAGGGACCAACGTCCTGACTTTC. This gives the protein CASSPGGTNVLTF.

Of note for this clone: The junction and the germline gene differ at one end; a read error may be behind it. J is TRBJ2-3 and V is TRBV10-2, with a tentative D call TRBD2 (6 bases). The CDR3 contains 13 residues. Germline CDR1 reads WSHSY; CDR2 reads SAAADI. The DNA of the CDR3 is TGCGCCAGCAGTGATCCGCGACCGGGGACTCACAATTTT. Translating gives CASSDPRPGTHNF.

This clone was recorded only once. The rearrangement links TRBV19 to TRBJ1-2; possibly TRBD1 for D (5 bases). Germline CDR1 and CDR2: LNHDA and SQIVND (reference sequence). V shed 7 bases and J shed 8 bases, with 20 bases lying between them. This CDR3 is built from 14 residues. CDR3 coding DNA: TGTGCCAGTACCCTGGTAGGGGAGGCCCGGGGCTACACCTTC. Protein sequence: CASTLVGEARGYTF.